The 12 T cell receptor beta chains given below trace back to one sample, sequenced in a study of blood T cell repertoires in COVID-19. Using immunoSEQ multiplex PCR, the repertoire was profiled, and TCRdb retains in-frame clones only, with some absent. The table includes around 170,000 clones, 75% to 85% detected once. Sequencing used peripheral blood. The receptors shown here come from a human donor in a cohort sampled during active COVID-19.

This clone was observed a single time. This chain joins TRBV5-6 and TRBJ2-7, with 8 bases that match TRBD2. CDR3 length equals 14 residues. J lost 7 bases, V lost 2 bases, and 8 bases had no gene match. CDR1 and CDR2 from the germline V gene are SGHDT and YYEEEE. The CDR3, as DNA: TGTGCCAGCAGCTTTAGCGGGATCCCATGGGAGCAGTACTTC. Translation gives CASSFSGIPWEQYF. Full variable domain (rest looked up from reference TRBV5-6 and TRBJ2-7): DAGVTQSPTHLIKTRGQQVTLRCSPKSGHDTVSWYQQALGQGPQFIFQYYEEEERQRGNFPDRFSGHQFPNYSSELNVNALLLGDSALYLCASSFSGIPWEQYFGPGTRLTVT.

CDR3 region: CSGYSGRANGELFF. In nucleotides, the CDR3 is TGCAGCGGATACAGCGGGAGGGCTAACGGGGAGCTGTTTTTT. The chain recombines TRBV29-1 with TRBJ2-2; 10 nucleotides match TRBD2. This CDR3 has 14 amino acids. V gave up 7 bases and J gave up 7 bases; unmatched junction bases: 9. The germline gives CDR1 SQVTM, CDR2 ANQGSEA.

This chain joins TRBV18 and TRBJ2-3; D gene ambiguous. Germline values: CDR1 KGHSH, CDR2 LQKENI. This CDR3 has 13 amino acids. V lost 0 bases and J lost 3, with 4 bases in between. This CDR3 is CASSPPNTDTQYF. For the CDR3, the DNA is TGTGCCAGCTCACCACCCAATACAGATACGCAGTATTTT.

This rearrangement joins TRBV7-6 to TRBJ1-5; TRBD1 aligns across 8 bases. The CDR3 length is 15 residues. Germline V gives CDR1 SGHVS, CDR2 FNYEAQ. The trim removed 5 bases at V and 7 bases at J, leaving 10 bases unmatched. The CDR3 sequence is CASSLRGTGGQPQHF. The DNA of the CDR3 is TGTGCCAGCAGCCTTCGTGGTACAGGGGGGCAGCCCCAGCATTTT.

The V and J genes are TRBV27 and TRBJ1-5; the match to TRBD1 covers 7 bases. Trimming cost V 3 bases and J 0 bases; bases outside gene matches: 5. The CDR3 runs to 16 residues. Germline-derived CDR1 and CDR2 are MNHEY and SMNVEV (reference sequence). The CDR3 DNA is TGTGCCAGCAGTTTCTCGACAGGGCTTAGCAATCAGCCCCAGCATTTT. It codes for CASSFSTGLSNQPQHF.

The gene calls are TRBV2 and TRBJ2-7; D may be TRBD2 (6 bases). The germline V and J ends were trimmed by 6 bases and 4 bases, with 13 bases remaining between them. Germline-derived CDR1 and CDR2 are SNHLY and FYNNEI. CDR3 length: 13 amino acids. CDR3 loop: CASRDLGGYEQYF. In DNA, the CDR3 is TGTGCCAGCAGAGACCTCGGAGGGTACGAGCAGTACTTC.

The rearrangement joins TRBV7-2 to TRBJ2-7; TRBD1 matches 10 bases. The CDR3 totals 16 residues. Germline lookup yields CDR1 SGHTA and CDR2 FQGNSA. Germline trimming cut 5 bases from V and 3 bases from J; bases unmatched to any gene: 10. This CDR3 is CASSDRDRGFGYEQYF. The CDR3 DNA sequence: TGTGCCAGCAGCGACCGGGACAGGGGATTCGGCTACGAGCAGTACTTC.

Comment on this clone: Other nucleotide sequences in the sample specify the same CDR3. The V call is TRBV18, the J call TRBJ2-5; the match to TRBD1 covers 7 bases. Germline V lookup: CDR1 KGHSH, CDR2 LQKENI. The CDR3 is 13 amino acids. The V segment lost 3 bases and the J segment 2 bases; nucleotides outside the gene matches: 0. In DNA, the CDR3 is TGTGCCAGCTCACCGGGACAGCAAGAGACCCAGTACTTC. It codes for CASSPGQQETQYF.

In nucleotides, the CDR3 is TGTGCCAGCAGCCGGGACAGGGGTGAAAAACTGTTTTTT. Translated, it gives CASSRDRGEKLFF. The chain employs TRBV7-3 and TRBJ1-4; 10 positions match TRBD1. The CDR3 contains 13 residues. Germline assignment: CDR1 SGHTA and CDR2 FQGTGA. V dropped 5 bases and J dropped 7; count of bases not matched to a gene: 1.

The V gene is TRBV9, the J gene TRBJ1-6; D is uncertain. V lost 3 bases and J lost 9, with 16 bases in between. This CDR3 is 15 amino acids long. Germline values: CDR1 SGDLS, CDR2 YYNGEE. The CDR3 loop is CASSEWAQSGSPLHF. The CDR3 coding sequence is TGTGCCAGCAGCGAGTGGGCACAGTCAGGTTCACCCCTCCACTTT.

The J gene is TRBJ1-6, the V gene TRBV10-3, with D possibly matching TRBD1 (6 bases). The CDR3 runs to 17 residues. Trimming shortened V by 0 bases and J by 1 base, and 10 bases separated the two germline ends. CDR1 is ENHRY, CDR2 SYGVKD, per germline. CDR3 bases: TGTGCCATCAGTGAGTCGGGCAGGGGTTCCTATAATTCACCCCTCCACTTT. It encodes CAISESGRGSYNSPLHF.

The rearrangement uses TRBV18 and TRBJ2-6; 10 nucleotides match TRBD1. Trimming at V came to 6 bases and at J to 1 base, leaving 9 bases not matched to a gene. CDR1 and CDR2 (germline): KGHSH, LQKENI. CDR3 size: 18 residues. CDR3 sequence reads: CASSPRQGARSGANVLTF. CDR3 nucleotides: TGTGCCAGCTCGCCCCGACAGGGGGCTAGGTCTGGGGCCAACGTCCTGACTTTC.